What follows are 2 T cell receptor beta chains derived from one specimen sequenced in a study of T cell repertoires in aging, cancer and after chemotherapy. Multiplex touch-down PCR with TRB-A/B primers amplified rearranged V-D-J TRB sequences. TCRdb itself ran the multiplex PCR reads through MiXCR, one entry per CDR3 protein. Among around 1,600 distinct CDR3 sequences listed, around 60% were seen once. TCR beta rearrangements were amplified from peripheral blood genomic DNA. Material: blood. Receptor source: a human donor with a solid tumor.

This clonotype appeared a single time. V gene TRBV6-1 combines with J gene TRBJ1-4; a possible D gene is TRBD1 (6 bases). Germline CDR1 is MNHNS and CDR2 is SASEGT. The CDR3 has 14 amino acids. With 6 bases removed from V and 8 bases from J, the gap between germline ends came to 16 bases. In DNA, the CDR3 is TGTGCCAGCAGAGCAGGGGTCATCGGAGAAAAACTGTTTTTT. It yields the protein CASRAGVIGEKLFF.

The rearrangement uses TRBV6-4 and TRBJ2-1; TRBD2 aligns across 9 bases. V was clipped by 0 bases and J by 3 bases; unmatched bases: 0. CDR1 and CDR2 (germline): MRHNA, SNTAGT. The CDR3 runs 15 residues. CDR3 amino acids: CASSDSAGGYNEQFF. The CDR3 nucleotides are TGTGCCAGCAGTGACTCAGCGGGAGGCTACAATGAGCAGTTCTTC.